This TCR beta chain is drawn from a study of shared clonotypes between healthy human individuals. About this clone: No antigen is known for it.

General study findings and limits: Naive subsets tended to show greater estimated richness than memory subsets.

Naivety among CD8 cells was defined by CD45RO negativity and positive CCR7 selection, thereby excluding terminally differentiated effector memory CD45RA+ cells. Assay runs were performed at deep level. Assay: immunoSEQ multiplex PCR; the TCRdb copy retains only in-frame clones and omits some. Of millions of clones listed, just under 95% are singletons. The specimen sequenced was naive CD8+ T cells sorted from blood. The TCR originated in a young man in good health.

The CDR3 bases are TGTGCCAGCCGCCCCGCGGGGCTAGCGGACACTGAGCAGTACTTC. Translated, it gives CASRPAGLADTEQYF. The chain joins TRBV27 to TRBJ2-7, with 7 bases matching TRBD2. CDR3 length equals 15 residues. CDR1 MNHEY and CDR2 SMNVEV come from the germline V gene (reference sequence). J lost 7 bases, V lost 8 bases, and 17 bases had no gene match.